The present T cell receptor beta chain was sequenced within a study of shared clonotypes between healthy human individuals. In the study overall: Three plates each covered CD4 naive and memory; CD8 naive two, CD8 memory one.

The ends were cut back, 8 bases at V and 0 bases at J, with 4 bases in the middle. CDR1 is SGHTA, CDR2 FQGTGA, per germline. There are 12 residues in the CDR3. Assay used: immunoSEQ multiplex PCR; TCRdb lists only in-frame clones, some missing. The sample includes 1 million to 1.2 million clones, 60% to 85% seen only once; the top ten take over 0.8%. The sequence was obtained from a man between 18 and 29 years old in good health. Some clones in this sample may be carry-over from other donors' samples. The V and J genes are TRBV7-3 and TRBJ2-2; the D is unclear. Sequencing was done on a sample of memory CD4+ T cells from PBMCs. Subset defined: CD45RA-negative fraction. The CDR3 bases are TGTGCCAGCCGAGCGAACACCGGGGAGCTGTTTTTT. It translates to CASRANTGELFF.